Following are 24 T cell receptor beta chains from one sample sequenced in a study of somatic mutations in cytotoxic T cells in rheumatoid arthritis. Assay used: immunoSEQ multiplex PCR; TCRdb lists only in-frame clones, some missing. The data hold approximately 10,000 clones, with 75% to 95% observed a single time. Input material: CD8+ T cells sorted from blood. These receptors originate from a woman in her late teens or twenties with rheumatoid arthritis.

The V gene is TRBV27, the J gene TRBJ1-1; D might be TRBD1 (5 bases). The CDR3 spans 15 residues. Per the germline V gene, CDR1 is MNHEY and CDR2 is SMNVEV (reference sequence). With 6 bases removed from V and 1 base from J, the gap between germline ends came to 15 bases. The CDR3 DNA reads TGTGCCAGCAGCCCCTCGGCCCAGGGGAACACTGAAGCTTTCTTT. Translated, it gives CASSPSAQGNTEAFF.

The V gene is TRBV7-9, the J gene TRBJ2-7; D is perhaps TRBD1 (5 bases). Trimming took 5 bases from V and 3 from J, leaving 14 bases between them. The CDR3 sequence is 14 residues long. Germline V gene data show CDR1 as SEHNR and CDR2 as FQNEAQ (reference sequence). The CDR3 sequence: CASSLQVRRYEQYF. The CDR3 DNA reads as TGTGCCAGCAGCCTACAGGTCAGGCGCTACGAGCAGTACTTC.

The chain has TRBV27 and TRBJ2-3, with TRBD1 identical over 8 bases. Germline V gene lookup returns CDR1 MNHEY and CDR2 SMNVEV (reference sequence). The CDR3 has 13 amino acids. Germline trimming cut 5 bases from V and 4 bases from J; bases unmatched to any gene: 2. CDR3 DNA sequence: TGTGCCAGCAGTGAACAGGGGGCAGATACGCAGTATTTT. Protein product: CASSEQGADTQYF.

This sequence joins TRBV7-6 and TRBJ1-1, with a weak D call TRBD1 (5 bases). V lost 2 bases and J lost 8, with 15 bases in between. This CDR3 has 14 residues. The germline CDR1 and CDR2 sequences are SGHVS and FNYEAQ. Here the CDR3 DNA reads TGTGCCAGCAGCTTATCATCTGGGGGGAAGGAAGCTTTCTTT. Protein: CASSLSSGGKEAFF.

The V call is TRBV29-1, the J call TRBJ2-7; the D is unclear. This CDR3 contains 14 residues. Germline-derived CDR1 and CDR2 are SQVTM and ANQGSEA. The germline V and J ends were trimmed by 0 bases and 1 base, with 10 bases remaining between them. CDR3 amino acids: CSVEDDHSSYEQYF. The CDR3 DNA reads as TGCAGCGTTGAAGACGACCACAGTTCCTACGAGCAGTACTTC.

This clone came up a few times. The chain couples TRBV10-3 to TRBJ2-7, with a possible D match to TRBD2 (5 bases). CDR3 length: 14 amino acids. V was cut by 0 bases and J by 4 bases, with 10 bases left in between. Germline V gene lookup returns CDR1 ENHRY and CDR2 SYGVKD. The CDR3, as DNA: TGTGCCATCAGTGAGTCCCCCACGGGGTACGAGCAGTACTTC. This translates into CAISESPTGYEQYF.

This clone occurred once. The V and J genes are TRBV6-5 and TRBJ2-5, with D unclear. Germline V CDR1 and CDR2: MNHEY, SVGAGI. The CDR3 is 13 amino acids. Trimming pared 9 bases from V and 2 bases from J, leaving 13 bases between. For the CDR3, the DNA is TGTGCCAGTCAGGCCACCTTACAAGAGACCCAGTACTTC. This codes for CASQATLQETQYF.

This clone came up once. The CDR3 carries no conserved terminal phenylalanine or tryptophan, so it likely arises from a read error. The chain employs TRBV27 and TRBJ2-6, with D perhaps being TRBD1 or TRBD2 (5 bases each). Germline values: CDR1 MNHEY, CDR2 SMNVEV (reference sequence). The V gene lost 1 base and the J gene lost 4 bases, with 20 bases spanning the gap. This CDR3 has 19 amino acids. CDR3 nucleotide sequence: TGTGCCAGCAGTTTATTAGGGACGTATATCTCTGGCGGGGCCAACGTCCTGACTCTC. Amino acid sequence: CASSLLGTYISGGANVLTL.

V and J are TRBV29-1 and TRBJ2-1, with D possibly being TRBD2 (5 bases). This CDR3 spans 11 amino acids. The germline V gene encodes CDR1 SQVTM and CDR2 ANQGSEA. V lost 2 bases, J lost 7 bases, and 6 bases lay in between. CDR3 residues: CSVESGNEQFF. DNA of the CDR3: TGCAGCGTTGAATCGGGGAATGAGCAGTTCTTC.

This clone appeared once. This chain joins TRBV5-6 and TRBJ2-1; possibly TRBD2 for D (6 bases). V lost 1 base and J 9 bases, leaving 17 bases between the germline ends. Germline assignment: CDR1 SGHDT and CDR2 YYEEEE. The CDR3 has 15 residues. The CDR3 nucleotides read TGTGCCAGCAGCTTGTTTGGGAGGAAGCCGAGTGAGCAGTTCTTC. Protein product: CASSLFGRKPSEQFF.

The chain uses TRBV7-2 and TRBJ2-5; TRBD1 agrees at 10 bases. Germline V gene sequence: CDR1 SGHTA, CDR2 FQGNSA. This CDR3 region has 14 residues. J was trimmed by 5 bases and V by 5 bases; bases with no gene match: 5. CDR3 sequence reads: CASSIGGQGETQYF. In nucleotides, the CDR3 is TGTGCCAGCAGCATCGGGGGACAGGGGGAGACCCAGTACTTC.

The chain recombines TRBV27 with TRBJ2-2; a weak D match, TRBD1 (6 bases). This CDR3 region has 18 residues. The germline gives CDR1 MNHEY, CDR2 SMNVEV (reference sequence). Deletions cut 7 bases from V and 1 base from J, with 22 bases between. The CDR3 sequence is CASTKTGAGDGNTGELFF. CDR3 DNA sequence: TGTGCCAGCACCAAAACCGGGGCAGGGGATGGGAACACCGGGGAGCTGTTTTTT.

The chain joins TRBV9 to TRBJ2-1, with 9 bases identical to TRBD1. CDR1 is SGDLS and CDR2 is YYNGEE in the germline V gene. The CDR3 has 16 amino acids. Trimming removed 1 base from V and 1 base from J; junction bases left unmatched: 3. The CDR3 loop is CASSVMGQGSYNEQFF. The CDR3 DNA follows: TGTGCCAGCAGCGTAATGGGACAGGGATCCTACAATGAGCAGTTCTTC.

This clone was seen a single time. V is TRBV6-1 and J is TRBJ2-5; 10 positions agree with TRBD2. V lost 8 bases and J lost 5; bases outside the gene matches: 11. Per germline, CDR1 MNHNS and CDR2 SASEGT. The CDR3 loop spans 15 amino acids. CDR3 DNA sequence: TGTGCCAGCCAGCCGGGACTAGCGATGTTTGAGACCCAGTACTTC. Protein: CASQPGLAMFETQYF.

This chain uses TRBV28 with TRBJ2-5; D is perhaps TRBD1 (6 bases). The germline V gene has CDR1 MDHEN and CDR2 SYDVKM. The CDR3 is made up of 15 amino acids. Trimming left V 2 bases short and J 2 bases short, with 12 bases between. The CDR3 region is CASSLLDRSQETQYF. CDR3 nucleotide sequence: TGTGCCAGCAGTTTACTAGACAGGAGTCAAGAGACCCAGTACTTC.

The chain couples TRBV14 to TRBJ2-3, with D possibly being TRBD2 (5 bases). The CDR3 runs to 14 residues. The V end lost 4 bases, the J end lost 4 bases, and 12 bases lay between the germline ends. The V gene's germline CDR1 is SGHDN and CDR2 FVKESK. Here the CDR3 reads CASSPGFAPDTQYF. The CDR3 DNA sequence: TGTGCCAGCAGCCCGGGATTTGCCCCAGATACGCAGTATTTT.

The CDR3 here is CAISESNDSGQRSSYNEQFF. DNA for the CDR3: TGTGCCATCAGTGAGTCGAATGATAGCGGGCAGCGTTCCTCCTACAATGAGCAGTTCTTC. The chain couples TRBV10-3 to TRBJ2-1; 7 positions match TRBD2. The CDR3 is 20 residues long. V shed 0 bases, J shed 0 bases, and the junction held 14 bases outside the gene matches. Germline V CDR1 and CDR2: ENHRY, SYGVKD.

As DNA, the CDR3 is TGTGCCAGCAGCTTATGGAGCGGGCCTAACACCGGGGAGCTGTTTTTT. It codes for CASSLWSGPNTGELFF. The chain has TRBV11-1 and TRBJ2-2; maybe TRBD2 (6 bases). Germline assignment: CDR1 SGHAT and CDR2 FQDESV (reference sequence). With 2 bases removed from V and 2 bases from J, the gap between germline ends came to 12 bases. The CDR3 is made up of 16 amino acids.

The chain is built from TRBV9 and TRBJ2-1, with 10 bases aligning to TRBD2. Per germline, CDR1 SGDLS and CDR2 YYNGEE. This CDR3 is 13 amino acids long. V gave up 5 bases and J gave up 5 bases; unmatched junction bases: 1. CDR3 in amino acids: CASRGLANNEQFF. The CDR3 DNA follows: TGTGCCAGCAGGGGACTAGCGAACAATGAGCAGTTCTTC.

The V and J genes are TRBV4-1 and TRBJ2-7, with D possibly being TRBD1 (6 bases). Germline V gene sequence: CDR1 MGHRA, CDR2 YSYEKL. The CDR3 runs to 14 residues. With 4 bases removed from V and 2 bases from J, the gap between germline ends came to 12 bases. CDR3 region: CASSPKTGPYEQYF. CDR3 bases: TGCGCCAGCAGCCCAAAGACAGGCCCCTACGAGCAGTACTTC.

In DNA form, the CDR3 reads TGTGCCTCATACCGGGACAGGGGCGGTTCTGAAGCTTTCTTT. Translation gives CASYRDRGGSEAFF. The V and J genes are TRBV6-6 and TRBJ1-1, with 10 bases fitting TRBD1. The CDR3 loop spans 14 amino acids. V lost 11 bases and J lost 6; bases outside the gene matches: 12. The germline V gene has CDR1 MNHNY and CDR2 SVGAGI (reference sequence).

The chain recombines TRBV19 with TRBJ2-5; 12 bases map to TRBD2. This CDR3 is built from 17 residues. Germline assignment: CDR1 LNHDA and CDR2 SQIVND (reference sequence). The ends lost 8 bases at V and 4 bases at J; junction bases unmatched: 14. CDR3 amino acids: CASAPSGGEEWVETQYF. In nucleotides, the CDR3 is TGTGCCAGTGCCCCTAGCGGGGGGGAGGAATGGGTAGAGACCCAGTACTTC.

This clone occurred once. V gene TRBV6-1 combines with J gene TRBJ2-3, with D possibly TRBD1 on 6 matching bases. Germline V gene sequence: CDR1 MNHNS, CDR2 SASEGT. The CDR3 totals 15 residues. V was shortened by 7 bases and J by 4 bases, with 18 bases between the two germline ends. For the CDR3, the DNA is TGTGCCAGCATGCTTAGGGGGAGAGTCTCAGATACGCAGTATTTT. Protein sequence: CASMLRGRVSDTQYF.

The gene calls are TRBV12-5 and TRBJ1-2; D possibly corresponds to TRBD1 (5 bases). CDR1 LGHNT and CDR2 FRNRAP come from the germline V gene. V was cut by 5 bases and J by 4 bases, with 23 bases left in between. The CDR3 sequence is 17 residues long. CDR3 amino acids: CASGRGNLQGKTYGYTF. CDR3 DNA sequence: TGTGCTAGTGGTAGAGGCAATCTGCAGGGAAAGACCTATGGCTACACCTTC.